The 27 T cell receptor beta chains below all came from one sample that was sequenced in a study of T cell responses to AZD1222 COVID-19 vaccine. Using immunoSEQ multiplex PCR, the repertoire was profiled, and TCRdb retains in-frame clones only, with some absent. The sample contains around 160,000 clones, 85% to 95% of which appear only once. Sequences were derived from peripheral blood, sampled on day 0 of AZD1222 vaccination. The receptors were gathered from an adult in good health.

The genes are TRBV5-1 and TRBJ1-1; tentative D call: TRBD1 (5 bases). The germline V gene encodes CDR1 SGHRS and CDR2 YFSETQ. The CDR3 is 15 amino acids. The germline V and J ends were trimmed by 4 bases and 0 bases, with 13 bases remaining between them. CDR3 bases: TGCGCCAGCAGCCAAAGGGGTGTATTGAACACTGAAGCTTTCTTT. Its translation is CASSQRGVLNTEAFF.

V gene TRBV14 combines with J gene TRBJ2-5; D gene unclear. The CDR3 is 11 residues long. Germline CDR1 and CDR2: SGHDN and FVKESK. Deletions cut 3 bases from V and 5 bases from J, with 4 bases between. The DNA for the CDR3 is TGTGCCAGCAGCCAGGAGGAGACCCAGTACTTC. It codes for CASSQEETQYF.

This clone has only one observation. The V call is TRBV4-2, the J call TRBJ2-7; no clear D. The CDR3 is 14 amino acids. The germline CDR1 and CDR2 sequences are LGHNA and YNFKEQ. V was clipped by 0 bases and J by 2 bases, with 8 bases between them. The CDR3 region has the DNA TGTGCCAGCAGCCAAGACGCCTCCACCTACGAGCAGTACTTC. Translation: CASSQDASTYEQYF.

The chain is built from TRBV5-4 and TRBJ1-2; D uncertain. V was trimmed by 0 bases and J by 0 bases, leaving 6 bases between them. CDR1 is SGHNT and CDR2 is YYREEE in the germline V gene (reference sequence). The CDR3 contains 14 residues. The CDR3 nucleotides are TGTGCCAGCAGCTTGGAAACAGCTAACTATGGCTACACCTTC. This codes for CASSLETANYGYTF. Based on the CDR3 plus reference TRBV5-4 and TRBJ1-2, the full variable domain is ETGVTQSPTHLIKTRGQQVTLRCSSQSGHNTVSWYQQALGQGPQFIFQYYREEENGRGNFPPRFSGLQFPNYSSELNVNALELDDSALYLCASSLETANYGYTFGSGTRLTVV.

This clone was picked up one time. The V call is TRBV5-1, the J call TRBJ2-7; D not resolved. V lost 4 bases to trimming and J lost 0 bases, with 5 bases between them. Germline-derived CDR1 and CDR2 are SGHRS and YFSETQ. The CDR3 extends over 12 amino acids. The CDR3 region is CASSANSYEQYF. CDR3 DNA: TGCGCCAGCAGCGCCAACTCCTACGAGCAGTACTTC.

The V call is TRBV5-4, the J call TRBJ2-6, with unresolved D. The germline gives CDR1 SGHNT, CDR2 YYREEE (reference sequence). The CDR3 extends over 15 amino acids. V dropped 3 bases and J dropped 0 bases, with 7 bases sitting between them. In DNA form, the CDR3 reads TGTGCCAGCAGCTCACTGGTCTCTGGGGCCAACGTCCTGACTTTC. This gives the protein CASSSLVSGANVLTF.

The CDR3 bases are TGTGCCATCAGCGAGACGTTTGGACAGGGCGCCGGGGAGCTGTTTTTT. This encodes CAISETFGQGAGELFF. The V and J genes are TRBV10-3 and TRBJ2-2; 8 bases align to TRBD1. J was trimmed by 6 bases and V by 6 bases; bases with no gene match: 12. This CDR3 comprises 16 residues. CDR1 and CDR2 from the germline V gene are ENHRY and SYGVKD.

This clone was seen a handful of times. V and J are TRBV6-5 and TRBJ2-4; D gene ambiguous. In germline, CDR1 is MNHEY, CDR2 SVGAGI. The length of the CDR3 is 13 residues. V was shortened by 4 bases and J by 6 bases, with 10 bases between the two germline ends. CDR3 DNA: TGTGCCAGCAGTTCTGACGGAGTAAACATTCAGTACTTC. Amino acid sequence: CASSSDGVNIQYF.

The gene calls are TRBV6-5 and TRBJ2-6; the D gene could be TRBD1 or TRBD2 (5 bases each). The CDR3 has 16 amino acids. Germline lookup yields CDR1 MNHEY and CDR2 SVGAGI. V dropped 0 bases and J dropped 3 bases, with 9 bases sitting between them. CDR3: CASSYSGDGGANVLTF. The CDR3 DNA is TGTGCCAGCAGTTACTCAGGGGACGGTGGGGCCAACGTCCTGACTTTC.

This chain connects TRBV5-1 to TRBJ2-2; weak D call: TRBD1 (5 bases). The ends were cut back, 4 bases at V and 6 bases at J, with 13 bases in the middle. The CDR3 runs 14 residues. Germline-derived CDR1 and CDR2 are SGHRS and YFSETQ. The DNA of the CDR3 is TGCGCCAGCAGCGGACGCAGGGTATCCGGGGAGCTGTTTTTT. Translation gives CASSGRRVSGELFF.

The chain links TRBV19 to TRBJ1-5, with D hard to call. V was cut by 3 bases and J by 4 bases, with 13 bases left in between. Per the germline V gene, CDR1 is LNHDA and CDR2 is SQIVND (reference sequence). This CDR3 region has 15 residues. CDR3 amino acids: CASSIRGRQNQPQHF. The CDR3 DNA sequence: TGTGCCAGTAGTATCCGCGGCCGCCAGAATCAGCCCCAGCATTTT. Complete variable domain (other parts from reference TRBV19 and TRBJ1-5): DGGITQSPKYLFRKEGQNVTLSCEQNLNHDAMYWYRQDPGQGLRLIYYSQIVNDFQKGDIAEGYSVSREKKESFPLTVTSAQKNPTAFYLCASSIRGRQNQPQHFGDGTRLSIL.

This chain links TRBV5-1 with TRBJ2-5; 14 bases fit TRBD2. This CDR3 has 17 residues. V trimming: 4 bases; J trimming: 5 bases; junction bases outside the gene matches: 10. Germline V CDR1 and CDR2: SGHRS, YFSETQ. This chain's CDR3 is CASSPGLAGGPLETQYF. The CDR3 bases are TGCGCCAGCAGCCCTGGACTAGCGGGAGGCCCTCTGGAGACCCAGTACTTC.

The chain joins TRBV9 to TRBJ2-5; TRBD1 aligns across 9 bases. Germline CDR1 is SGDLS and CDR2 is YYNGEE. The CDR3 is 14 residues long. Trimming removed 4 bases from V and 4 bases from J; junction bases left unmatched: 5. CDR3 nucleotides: TGTGCCAGCAGCTTTAACAGGGGGCCAGAGACCCAGTACTTC. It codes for CASSFNRGPETQYF.

CDR3 in DNA: TGTGCCAGCAGCCAGATAGGGGGCACTGAAGCTTTCTTT. Its translation is CASSQIGGTEAFF. The chain couples TRBV3-1 (or the pseudogene TRBV3-2) to TRBJ1-1; D possibly corresponds to TRBD1 (6 bases). The CDR3 spans 13 residues. The V and J ends lost 3 bases and 4 bases respectively, with 9 bases between them. Germline loops: CDR1 LGHDT, CDR2 YNNKEL (reference sequence).

The CDR3 bases are TGTGCCAGCAGCCAAGGGGTAAGGGAAAAACTGTTTTTT. Its protein product is CASSQGVREKLFF. The chain couples TRBV14 to TRBJ1-4; D remains unclear. The CDR3 runs 13 residues. Trimming removed 1 base from V and 8 bases from J, with 8 bases in between. Looked up from germline, CDR1 is SGHDN and CDR2 is FVKESK.

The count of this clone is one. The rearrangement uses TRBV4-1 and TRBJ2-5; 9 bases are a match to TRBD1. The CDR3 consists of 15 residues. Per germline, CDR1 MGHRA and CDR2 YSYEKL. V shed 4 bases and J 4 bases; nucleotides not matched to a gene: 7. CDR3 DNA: TGCGCCAGCAGCCGCGGACAGGGGATGAGAGAGACCCAGTACTTC. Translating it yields CASSRGQGMRETQYF.

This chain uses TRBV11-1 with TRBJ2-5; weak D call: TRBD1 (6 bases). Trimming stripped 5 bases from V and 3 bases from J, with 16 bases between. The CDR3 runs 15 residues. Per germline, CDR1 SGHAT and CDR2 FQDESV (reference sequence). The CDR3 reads CASSRTPGVEETQYF. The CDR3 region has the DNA TGTGCCAGCAGCCGAACCCCAGGGGTGGAAGAGACCCAGTACTTC.

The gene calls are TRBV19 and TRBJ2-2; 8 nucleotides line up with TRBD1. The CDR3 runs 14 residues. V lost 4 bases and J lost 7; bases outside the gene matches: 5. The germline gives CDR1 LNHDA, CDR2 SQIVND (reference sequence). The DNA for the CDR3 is TGTGCCAGTAGTAAGGACAGGGTCAGCGGGGAGCTGTTTTTT. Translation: CASSKDRVSGELFF. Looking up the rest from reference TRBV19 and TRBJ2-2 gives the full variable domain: DGGITQSPKYLFRKEGQNVTLSCEQNLNHDAMYWYRQDPGQGLRLIYYSQIVNDFQKGDIAEGYSVSREKKESFPLTVTSAQKNPTAFYLCASSKDRVSGELFFGEGSRLTVL.

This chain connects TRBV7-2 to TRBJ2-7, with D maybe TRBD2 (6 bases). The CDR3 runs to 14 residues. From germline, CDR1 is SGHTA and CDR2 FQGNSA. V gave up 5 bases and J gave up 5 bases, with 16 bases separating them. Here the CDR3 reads CASSRETSAHEQYF. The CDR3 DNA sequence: TGTGCCAGCAGCCGTGAGACTAGTGCACACGAGCAGTACTTC.

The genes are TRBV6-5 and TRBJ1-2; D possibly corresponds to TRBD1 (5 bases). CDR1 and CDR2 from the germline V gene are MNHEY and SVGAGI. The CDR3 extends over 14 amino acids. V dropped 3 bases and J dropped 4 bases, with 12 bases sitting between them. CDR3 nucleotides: TGTGCCAGCAGTTATGGACACGGGGGCTATGGCTACACCTTC. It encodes CASSYGHGGYGYTF.

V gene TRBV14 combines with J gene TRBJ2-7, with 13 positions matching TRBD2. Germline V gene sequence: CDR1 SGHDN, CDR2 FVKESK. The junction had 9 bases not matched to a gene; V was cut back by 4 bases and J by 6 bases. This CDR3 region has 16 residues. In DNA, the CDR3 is TGTGCCAGCAGCCCTGGACTAGCGGGAGATCGGGGCGAGCAGTACTTC. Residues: CASSPGLAGDRGEQYF. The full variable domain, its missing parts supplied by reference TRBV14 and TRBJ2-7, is EAGVTQFPSHSVIEKGQTVTLRCDPISGHDNLYWYRRVMGKEIKFLLHFVKESKQDESGMPNNRFLAERTGGTYSTLKVQPAELEDSGVYFCASSPGLAGDRGEQYFGPGTRLTVT.

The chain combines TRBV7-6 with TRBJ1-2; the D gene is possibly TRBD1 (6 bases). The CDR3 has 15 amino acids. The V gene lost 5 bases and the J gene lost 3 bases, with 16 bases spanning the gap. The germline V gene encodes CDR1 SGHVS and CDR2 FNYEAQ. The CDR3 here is CASSPSGRGDYGYTF. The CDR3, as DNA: TGTGCCAGCAGCCCAAGTGGGAGGGGGGACTATGGCTACACCTTC.

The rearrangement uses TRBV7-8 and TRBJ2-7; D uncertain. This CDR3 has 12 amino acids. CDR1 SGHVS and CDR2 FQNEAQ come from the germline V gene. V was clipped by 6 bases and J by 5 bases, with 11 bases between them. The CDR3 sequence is CASSKTSDEQYF. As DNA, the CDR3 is TGTGCCAGCAGTAAAACGAGTGACGAGCAGTACTTC.

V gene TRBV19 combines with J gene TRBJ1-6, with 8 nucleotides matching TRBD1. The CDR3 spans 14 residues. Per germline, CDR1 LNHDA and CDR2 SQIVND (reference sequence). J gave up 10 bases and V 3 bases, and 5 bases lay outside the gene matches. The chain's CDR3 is CASSMAQGASPLHF. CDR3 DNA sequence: TGTGCCAGTAGTATGGCCCAGGGGGCATCACCCCTCCACTTT.

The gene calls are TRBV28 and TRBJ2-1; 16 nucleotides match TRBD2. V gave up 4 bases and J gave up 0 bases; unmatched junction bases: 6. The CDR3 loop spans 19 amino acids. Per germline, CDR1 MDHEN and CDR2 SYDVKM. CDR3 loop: CASSSPGLAGGLSYNEQFF. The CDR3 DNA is TGTGCCAGCAGTTCGCCGGGACTAGCGGGAGGGCTCTCCTACAATGAGCAGTTCTTC.

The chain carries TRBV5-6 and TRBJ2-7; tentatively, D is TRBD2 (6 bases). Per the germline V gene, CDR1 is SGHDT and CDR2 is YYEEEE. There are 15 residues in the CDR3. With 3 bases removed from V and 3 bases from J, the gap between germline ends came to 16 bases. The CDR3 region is CASSWRVAYDYEQYF. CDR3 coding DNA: TGTGCCAGCAGCTGGAGGGTAGCGTACGACTACGAGCAGTACTTC.

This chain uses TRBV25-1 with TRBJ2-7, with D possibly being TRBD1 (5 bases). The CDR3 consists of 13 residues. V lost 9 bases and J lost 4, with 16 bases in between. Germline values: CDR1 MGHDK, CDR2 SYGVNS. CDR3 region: CASTDQGNYEQYF. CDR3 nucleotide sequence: TGTGCCAGTACGGACCAGGGAAATTACGAGCAGTACTTC.